These T cell receptor beta chains were read from a single sample in a study of cytomegalovirus exposure and HLA in healthy donors. TCRdb keeps only in-frame clones here, not all; method: immunoSEQ multiplex PCR. The sample shows about 120,000 clones, roughly 80% of them seen only once. Sequenced input: PBMCs. These receptors came from a middle-aged woman in good health and CMV-seronegative. The CDR3 runs from the conserved cysteine through the conserved F or W.

CDR3aa: CASSLGLAGGRGTDTQYF
j_gene: TRBJ2-3
len: 18
v_gene: TRBV5-1

CDR3aa: CASTGTVNTEAFF
j_gene: TRBJ1-1
len: 13
v_gene: TRBV19

CDR3aa: CASSPRIRAYQETQYF
j_gene: TRBJ2-5
len: 16
v_gene: TRBV5-1

CDR3aa: CASSDSEGQGAVEAFF
j_gene: TRBJ1-1
len: 16
v_gene: TRBV6-4

CDR3aa: CARSLAHRGEKLFF
j_gene: TRBJ1-4
len: 14
v_gene: TRBV5-3

CDR3aa: CASSPGGEQYF
j_gene: TRBJ2-7
len: 11
v_gene: TRBV7-8

CDR3aa: CASSQQGRMNQPQHF
j_gene: TRBJ1-5
len: 15
v_gene: TRBV2

CDR3aa: CAIGDQGFYEQYF
j_gene: TRBJ2-7
len: 13
v_gene: TRBV2

CDR3aa: CASSLGGRVVDTIYF
j_gene: TRBJ1-3
len: 15
v_gene: TRBV7-2

CDR3aa: CASSLGEKGETQYF
j_gene: TRBJ2-5
len: 14
v_gene: TRBV5-1

CDR3aa: CASSFIGTGYNEQFF
j_gene: TRBJ2-1
len: 15
v_gene: TRBV11-3

CDR3aa: CASSGNYGYTF
j_gene: TRBJ1-2
len: 11
v_gene: TRBV6-5

CDR3aa: CASSLQTGSGANVLTF
j_gene: TRBJ2-6
len: 16
v_gene: TRBV27

CDR3aa: CASSQNNRVNSPLHF
j_gene: TRBJ1-6
len: 15
v_gene: TRBV4-3

CDR3aa: CASSYTGTGVHEQYF
j_gene: TRBJ2-7
len: 15
v_gene: TRBV6-5

CDR3aa: CASSRASRGYGYTF
j_gene: TRBJ1-2
len: 14
v_gene: TRBV6-5

CDR3aa: CASSQAGQTTDTQYF
j_gene: TRBJ2-3
len: 15
v_gene: TRBV5-1

CDR3aa: CASSQGGAVGYYGYTF
j_gene: TRBJ1-2
len: 16
v_gene: TRBV13

CDR3aa: CASSLDISGGSYNEQFF
j_gene: TRBJ2-1
len: 17
v_gene: TRBV5-1

CDR3aa: CASSSGGQGGLGYTF
j_gene: TRBJ1-2
len: 15
v_gene: TRBV28

CDR3aa: CASTHPRGYEQYF
j_gene: TRBJ2-7
len: 13
v_gene: TRBV28

CDR3aa: CASKPSVQETQYF
j_gene: TRBJ2-5
len: 13
v_gene: TRBV5-1

CDR3aa: CATSRDNHEQYF
j_gene: TRBJ2-7
len: 12
v_gene: TRBV15

CDR3aa: CASSLSGVQETQYF
j_gene: TRBJ2-5
len: 14
v_gene: TRBV7-2

CDR3aa: CASSPTAGGTDTQYF
j_gene: TRBJ2-3
len: 15
v_gene: TRBV18

CDR3aa: CASSPQQGTEAFF
j_gene: TRBJ1-1
len: 13
v_gene: TRBV7-2

CDR3aa: CASTPGQGAGGANVLTF
j_gene: TRBJ2-6
len: 17
v_gene: TRBV30

CDR3aa: CASSLVRGTEAFF
j_gene: TRBJ1-1
len: 13
v_gene: TRBV7-2